Listed here are 26 T cell receptor beta chains from one sample, sequenced in a study of T cell responses to AZD1222 COVID-19 vaccine. The protocol was immunoSEQ multiplex PCR, while the TCRdb copy is restricted to in-frame clones and leaves out a portion. The data hold under 70,000 clones, with around 80% observed a single time. The sequencing here drew on peripheral blood, taken on day 0 of AZD1222 vaccination. These receptors came from an adult in good health.

The gene calls are TRBV2 and TRBJ2-1; no clear D. CDR3 length: 11 residues. Germline loops: CDR1 SNHLY, CDR2 FYNNEI. The V gene lost 3 bases and the J gene lost 7 bases, with 4 bases spanning the gap. CDR3 coding DNA: TGTGCCAGCAGTGACCAAAATGAGCAGTTCTTC. Translation gives CASSDQNEQFF.

J is TRBJ1-2 and V is TRBV28, with 7 bases lining up with TRBD1. Germline V gene sequence: CDR1 MDHEN, CDR2 SYDVKM. The junction had 5 bases not matched to a gene; V was cut back by 10 bases and J by 0 bases. CDR3 length: 13 residues. This CDR3 reads CATYTGANYGYTF. The CDR3 DNA follows: TGTGCCACCTACACAGGGGCTAACTATGGCTACACCTTC.

This sequence joins TRBV7-2 and TRBJ2-2, with D perhaps matching TRBD1 or TRBD2 (6 bases each). Between the trimmed V and J ends, which lost 2 bases and 4 bases, there was a span of 11 bases. The CDR3 runs to 15 residues. Germline CDR1 is SGHTA and CDR2 is FQGNSA. The CDR3 reads CASSLIEGGTGELFF. The CDR3 DNA reads as TGTGCCAGCAGCTTAATAGAGGGGGGCACCGGGGAGCTGTTTTTT.

Details on this clone: One end of the junction does not line up with germline, which may come from a read error. The chain carries TRBV7-7 and TRBJ1-4, with a tentative D call TRBD1 (5 bases). The CDR3 contains 13 residues. Germline V lookup: CDR1 SSHAT, CDR2 FNYEAQ (reference sequence). In DNA form, the CDR3 reads TGTGCTAGCAGCTTTTTAGGGGATGAAAAACTGTTTTTT. Translation: CASSFLGDEKLFF.

J is TRBJ1-1 and V is TRBV4-3; a possible D gene is TRBD1 (5 bases). Germline CDR1 LGHNA, CDR2 YSLEER. The CDR3 contains 16 residues. V was clipped by 1 base and J by 4 bases, with 16 bases between them. The CDR3 nucleotides read TGCGCCAGCAGCCAAGGTGGGGGTTTCGGGAGCACTGAAGCTTTCTTT. It is translated as CASSQGGGFGSTEAFF.

The sample holds a few counts of this clone. The chain couples TRBV5-4 to TRBJ2-7, with a possible D match to TRBD1 (5 bases). V was pared by 0 bases and J by 2 bases, with 9 bases between. CDR3 size: 14 residues. Germline loops: CDR1 SGHNT, CDR2 YYREEE (reference sequence). The CDR3, as DNA: TGTGCCAGCAGCTTGGAAGGGGTGCCCTACGAGCAGTACTTC. Protein product: CASSLEGVPYEQYF.

The V call is TRBV28, the J call TRBJ2-7; D uncertain. V lost 7 bases to trimming and J lost 7 bases, with 11 bases between them. The germline V gene encodes CDR1 MDHEN and CDR2 SYDVKM. The CDR3 is made up of 11 amino acids. The CDR3 bases are TGTGCCAGCACGTCAATCTATGAGCAGTACTTC. Translated, it gives CASTSIYEQYF.

V is TRBV9 and J is TRBJ1-2; TRBD1 might be the D (6 bases). V lost 0 bases, J lost 1 base, and 16 bases lay in between. The CDR3 spans 17 residues. Germline CDR1 is SGDLS and CDR2 is YYNGEE. As DNA, the CDR3 is TGTGCCAGCAGCGTAGGAAGAACGGGACATGATAACTATGGCTACACCTTC. It is translated as CASSVGRTGHDNYGYTF.

V and J are TRBV18 and TRBJ1-5; D gene unclear. Looked up from germline, CDR1 is KGHSH and CDR2 is LQKENI. The CDR3 length is 16 residues. V was pared by 3 bases and J by 0 bases, with 12 bases between. The chain's CDR3 is CASSPYGPYSNQPQHF. In nucleotides, the CDR3 is TGTGCCAGCTCACCGTACGGCCCGTATAGCAATCAGCCCCAGCATTTT.

V usage is TRBV6-1 and J usage is TRBJ2-7; no reliable D call. CDR3 length: 16 residues. The ends were cut back, 2 bases at V and 6 bases at J, with 20 bases in the middle. The germline CDR1 and CDR2 sequences are MNHNS and SASEGT. CDR3 in amino acids: CASSERSFPPVGEQYF. In DNA, the CDR3 is TGTGCCAGCAGTGAAAGGTCCTTCCCGCCCGTCGGCGAGCAGTACTTC.

The chain recombines TRBV21-1 with TRBJ1-3. TRBV21-1 is given as a pseudogene. The CDR3 has 18 amino acids. The CDR3: CASSSSAGLGGWGNTIYF. The CDR3 nucleotides read TGTGCCAGCAGCAGTTCAGCCGGACTAGGAGGTTGGGGAAACACCATATATTTT.

The rearrangement joins TRBV29-1 to TRBJ1-4; D unresolved. Germline V lookup: CDR1 SQVTM, CDR2 ANQGSEA. The CDR3 spans 13 residues. Trimming stripped 5 bases from V and 2 bases from J, with 9 bases between. CDR3 amino acids: CSVSIGTNEKLFF. The CDR3 region has the DNA TGCAGCGTTTCCATCGGGACTAATGAAAAACTGTTTTTT.

Here the CDR3 DNA reads TGCGCCAGCAGCCAAGGGGGGTTGAGCTCTGGAAACACCATATATTTT. This gives the protein CASSQGGLSSGNTIYF. The rearrangement links TRBV4-3 to TRBJ1-3; tentatively, D is TRBD1 (5 bases). The CDR3 has 16 residues. V lost 1 base and J 0 bases, leaving 10 bases between the germline ends. Germline assignment: CDR1 LGHNA and CDR2 YSLEER.

This clone came up once. The rearrangement joins TRBV28 to TRBJ1-5, with D unclear. The germline V gene encodes CDR1 MDHEN and CDR2 SYDVKM. This CDR3 region has 15 residues. V lost 5 bases, J lost 6 bases, and 17 bases lay in between. CDR3 loop: CASSPSDPRLQPQHF. CDR3 nucleotides: TGTGCCAGCAGTCCTTCGGACCCGCGGCTTCAGCCCCAGCATTTT.

The chain has TRBV28 and TRBJ1-5; D unresolved. The CDR3 has 12 residues. V was pared by 7 bases and J by 0 bases, with 4 bases between. Germline CDR1 MDHEN, CDR2 SYDVKM. As DNA, the CDR3 is TGTGCCAGCACATCTAGCAATCAGCCCCAGCATTTT. Translation: CASTSSNQPQHF. Filled out from reference TRBV28 and TRBJ1-5, the complete variable domain reads DVKVTQSSRYLVKRTGEKVFLECVQDMDHENMFWYRQDPGLGLRLIYFSYDVKMKEKGDIPEGYSVSREKKERFSLILESASTNQTSMYLCASTSSNQPQHFGDGTRLSIL.

This clone was seen more than once but under ten times. The J gene is TRBJ2-5, the V gene TRBV7-9; 11 bases map to TRBD2. This CDR3 has 19 amino acids. The germline V gene encodes CDR1 SEHNR and CDR2 FQNEAQ (reference sequence). V lost 1 base and J lost 5; bases outside the gene matches: 15. The CDR3 bases are TGTGCCAGCAGCTTAGACCTCTTCCGGATAGCGGGAGGGTCGGAGACCCAGTACTTC. This sequence encodes CASSLDLFRIAGGSETQYF.

V and J are TRBV9 and TRBJ1-1; D is uncertain. CDR3 length: 15 amino acids. The V end lost 0 bases, the J end lost 0 bases, and 9 bases lay between the germline ends. Per germline, CDR1 SGDLS and CDR2 YYNGEE. This CDR3 is CASSVVRGLNTEAFF. CDR3 DNA: TGTGCCAGCAGCGTAGTCCGCGGCTTGAACACTGAAGCTTTCTTT.

The chain employs TRBV21-1 and TRBJ2-7; the D call in the table, TRBD2, was not verified against the DNA. TRBV21-1 represents a pseudogene. The CDR3 contains 13 residues. CDR3 coding DNA: TGTGCCAGCAGCCGGGGTAATAGCTACGAGCAGTACTTC. This gives the protein CASSRGNSYEQYF.

Only one count was recorded for this clone. V gene TRBV18 combines with J gene TRBJ1-4; D possibly corresponds to TRBD1 (5 bases). This CDR3 is built from 17 residues. With 6 bases removed from V and 9 bases from J, the gap between germline ends came to 26 bases. In germline, CDR1 is KGHSH, CDR2 LQKENI. CDR3 nucleotide sequence: TGTGCCAGCTCTCCCAGGGTCGGCGCGGCGCGTGACCAAAAACTGTTTTTT. This sequence encodes CASSPRVGAARDQKLFF.

This chain connects TRBV27 to TRBJ1-2; D is unclear. Trimming pared 1 base from V and 5 bases from J, leaving 14 bases between. CDR3 length: 15 residues. Germline CDR1 is MNHEY and CDR2 is SMNVEV (reference sequence). CDR3 sequence: CASSLYPTDFYGYTF. CDR3 nucleotides: TGTGCCAGCAGTTTATACCCCACGGATTTTTATGGCTACACCTTC.

The rearrangement joins TRBV7-9 to TRBJ1-5; TRBD1 might be the D (6 bases). The V and J ends lost 3 bases and 3 bases respectively, with 15 bases between them. The CDR3 runs 16 residues. Germline-derived CDR1 and CDR2 are SEHNR and FQNEAQ (reference sequence). This chain's CDR3 is CASSFVSGHLNQPQHF. The CDR3 nucleotides are TGTGCCAGCAGCTTTGTTTCGGGACATCTCAATCAGCCCCAGCATTTT.

CDR3 nucleotides: TGTGCCAGCAGCTTAGGCGGGGGGCCCCCCAATCAGCCCCAGCATTTT. It specifies CASSLGGGPPNQPQHF. This chain links TRBV7-9 with TRBJ1-5; perhaps TRBD1 as D (6 bases). The CDR3 is 16 amino acids. V lost 1 base to trimming and J lost 3 bases, with 13 bases between them. Germline V lookup: CDR1 SEHNR, CDR2 FQNEAQ (reference sequence).

The genes are TRBV7-3 and TRBJ2-2; D possibly corresponds to TRBD2 (6 bases). Germline V gene data show CDR1 as SGHTA and CDR2 as FQGTGA. The V gene lost 5 bases and the J gene lost 3 bases, with 16 bases spanning the gap. The CDR3 has 16 residues. CDR3 sequence (DNA): TGTGCCAGCAGCCCCCAGGCGGGGCTGGACACCGGGGAGCTGTTTTTT. Translation gives CASSPQAGLDTGELFF.

V and J are TRBV7-9 and TRBJ2-3; perhaps TRBD1 as D (5 bases). The CDR3 totals 16 residues. Trimming pared 0 bases from V and 1 base from J, leaving 11 bases between. From germline, CDR1 is SEHNR and CDR2 FQNEAQ (reference sequence). DNA for the CDR3: TGTGCCAGCAGCTTAGCGGGCAGGGTGGGCACAGATACGCAGTATTTT. It specifies CASSLAGRVGTDTQYF.

The chain couples TRBV11-2 to TRBJ2-7; the D gene is possibly TRBD1 (6 bases). Trimming removed 1 base from V and 10 bases from J, with 8 bases in between. Germline loops: CDR1 SGHAT, CDR2 FQNNGV. This CDR3 is built from 11 residues. CDR3 nucleotide sequence: TGTGCCAGCAGCTTAGCACAGGGACAGTACTTC. Its translation: CASSLAQGQYF.

In DNA form, the CDR3 reads TGTGCCAGCAGCCCCCAGGGGAACACTGAAGCTTTCTTT. It is translated as CASSPQGNTEAFF. The rearrangement links TRBV7-3 to TRBJ1-1; D is possibly TRBD1 (5 bases). CDR1 SGHTA and CDR2 FQGTGA come from the germline V gene. The V end was cut by 5 bases, the J end by 1 base, with 8 bases between. The CDR3 contains 13 residues.